The 11 T cell receptor beta chains in this list originate from one sample, sequenced in a study of T cell repertoires in cytomegalovirus infection. TCRdb processed the reads anew with MiXCR; each CDR3 protein has one entry. The table has approximately 500,000 distinct CDR3 sequences, 11% seen once. The sequencing sample was made of PBMCs. The origin of the receptors is a human donor in good health (CMV status not recorded). Some clones in this sample may be carry-over from other donors' samples.

The chain couples TRBV20-1 to TRBJ1-1; D might be TRBD1 (6 bases). CDR1 is DFQATT and CDR2 is SNEGSKA in the germline V gene (reference sequence). Trimming pared 4 bases from V and 0 bases from J, leaving 9 bases between. The CDR3 totals 13 residues. The CDR3 DNA reads as TGCAGTGCTACCGGGACACTGAACACTGAAGCTTTCTTT. Its translation is CSATGTLNTEAFF.

This clonotype was detected many times. CDR3 sequence reads: CASSSRVGETQYF. The CDR3 nucleotides read TGTGCCAGCAGCTCGAGGGTAGGCGAGACCCAGTACTTC. The chain employs TRBV7-6 and TRBJ2-5; possible D gene TRBD2, 5 bases. The CDR3 runs to 13 residues. CDR1 SGHVS and CDR2 FNYEAQ come from the germline V gene. Trimming shortened V by 4 bases and J by 5 bases, and 11 bases separated the two germline ends.

This clonotype has only a few counts. This rearrangement joins TRBV2 to TRBJ2-7; 7 nucleotides match TRBD1. CDR1 is SNHLY and CDR2 is FYNNEI in the germline V gene. The junction had 4 bases not matched to a gene; V was cut back by 8 bases and J by 3 bases. The CDR3 runs to 12 residues. The CDR3 DNA is TGTGCCAGCCGGGACAGCGGCTACGAGCAGTACTTC. This sequence encodes CASRDSGYEQYF.

This clonotype came up many times. CDR3 in DNA: TGTGCCAGCAGCTTAGTAGGGGGCGCCAGCTATGGCTACACCTTC. Residues: CASSLVGGASYGYTF. The chain is built from TRBV7-2 and TRBJ1-2, with TRBD1 matching 7 bases. The CDR3 is 15 residues long. Looked up from germline, CDR1 is SGHTA and CDR2 is FQGNSA. The V gene end was trimmed by 1 base and the J gene end by 4 bases; junction bases not matched to a gene: 6.

On this clonotype itself: The junction and the germline gene differ at one end; a read error may be behind it. V gene TRBV12-3 or TRBV12-4 combines with J gene TRBJ2-7, with 12 bases matching TRBD2. The CDR3 covers 15 residues. As DNA, the CDR3 is TGTGCCTGCAGTCTCGGACTAGCGGGGACGTACGAGCAGTACTTC. Encoded protein: CACSLGLAGTYEQYF.

This clonotype was recorded at least ten times. The chain uses TRBV11-1 and TRBJ2-7; D unresolved. This CDR3 region has 15 residues. Per the germline V gene, CDR1 is SGHAT and CDR2 is FQDESV (reference sequence). Trimming stripped 2 bases from V and 4 bases from J, with 15 bases between. The CDR3 nucleotides read TGTGCCAGCAGCTTAAATCCAAACAGCCTATACGAGCAGTACTTC. The encoded protein is CASSLNPNSLYEQYF.

The sample holds a few counts of this clonotype. The rearrangement joins TRBV5-1 to TRBJ2-5; TRBD2 matches at 9 bases. Trimming took 1 base from V and 6 from J; bases not matched to a gene: 7. Germline values: CDR1 SGHRS, CDR2 YFSETQ. CDR3 length equals 15 residues. CDR3 sequence: CASSLTVSGSKTQYF. In nucleotides, the CDR3 is TGCGCCAGCAGCTTGACGGTTAGCGGGAGCAAGACCCAGTACTTC.

This clonotype was seen at least ten times. The V gene is TRBV29-1, the J gene TRBJ2-5, with 12 bases that match TRBD2. V was clipped by 6 bases and J by 5 bases; unmatched bases: 10. The germline gives CDR1 SQVTM, CDR2 ANQGSEA. The CDR3 runs to 15 residues. DNA of the CDR3: TGCAGCGTCTCGACTAGCGGGAGAGTGTGGGAGACCCAGTACTTC. It encodes CSVSTSGRVWETQYF.

The chain employs TRBV30 and TRBJ2-4; possible D gene TRBD1, 5 bases. From germline, CDR1 is GTSNPN and CDR2 SVGIG (reference sequence). The V end lost 0 bases, the J end lost 6 bases, and 12 bases lay between the germline ends. The CDR3 is made up of 14 amino acids. CDR3 DNA: TGTGCCTGGAGTGTACCGAGGACATTAAACATTCAGTACTTC. This gives the protein CAWSVPRTLNIQYF.

This clonotype was detected many times. This chain connects TRBV11-2 to TRBJ2-2, with D perhaps matching TRBD2 (6 bases). V gave up 2 bases and J gave up 2 bases, with 15 bases separating them. This CDR3 is built from 17 residues. Germline V gives CDR1 SGHAT, CDR2 FQNNGV. The CDR3 loop is CASSLIWGLPNTGELFF. CDR3 nucleotides: TGTGCCAGCAGCTTAATATGGGGACTCCCTAACACCGGGGAGCTGTTTTTT.

This clonotype was picked up many times. This rearrangement joins TRBV7-2 to TRBJ2-5, with 13 bases lining up with TRBD2. The CDR3 has 18 residues. J lost 7 bases, V lost 5 bases, and 16 bases had no gene match. Germline V gives CDR1 SGHTA, CDR2 FQGNSA. The CDR3 DNA sequence: TGTGCCAGCAGCAACCGACTAGCGGGGGGCCCTACTGGGGTGACCCAGTACTTC. Its protein is CASSNRLAGGPTGVTQYF.